These 10 T cell receptor beta chains were sequenced from one sample in a study of blood T cell repertoires in COVID-19. Using immunoSEQ multiplex PCR, the repertoire was profiled, and TCRdb retains in-frame clones only, with some absent. Among roughly 190,000 clones listed, around nine tenths were seen once. Material: PBMCs or T cells enriched from blood (not recorded which). The receptors come from a woman aged 18-29 years who had recovered from COVID-19.

V and J are TRBV28 and TRBJ2-7, with TRBD1 matching 8 bases. The CDR3 totals 15 residues. V shed 6 bases, J shed 2 bases, and the junction held 9 bases outside the gene matches. Germline CDR1 reads MDHEN; CDR2 reads SYDVKM. CDR3 coding DNA: TGTGCCAGCAGCCGAGCGGCAGGGGGCACCTACGAGCAGTACTTC. Amino acids: CASSRAAGGTYEQYF.

The J gene is TRBJ1-3, the V gene TRBV19; D is ambiguous. Germline-derived CDR1 and CDR2 are LNHDA and SQIVND (reference sequence). This CDR3 comprises 15 residues. Trimming shortened V by 3 bases and J by 8 bases, and 17 bases separated the two germline ends. CDR3 amino acids: CASSIRRTLGDTIYF. CDR3 DNA sequence: TGTGCCAGTAGTATCCGGCGGACCCTCGGGGACACCATATATTTT.

The chain couples TRBV2 to TRBJ2-6; no clear D gene. The CDR3 length is 15 residues. Germline V gives CDR1 SNHLY, CDR2 FYNNEI. V was shortened by 7 bases and J by 4 bases, with 14 bases between the two germline ends. The CDR3 DNA follows: TGTGCCAGCACGCGGTTCTCAGAGGGGGCCAACGTCCTGACTTTC. It yields the protein CASTRFSEGANVLTF.

The chain couples TRBV5-1 to TRBJ2-3; TRBD2 aligns across 16 bases. The CDR3 sequence is 18 residues long. The V and J ends lost 4 bases and 6 bases, in that order; junction bases with no gene match: 11. Germline assignment: CDR1 SGHRS and CDR2 YFSETQ. The CDR3 region is CASSPEGTSGRAIDTQYF. DNA of the CDR3: TGCGCCAGCAGCCCGGAGGGGACTAGCGGGAGGGCCATCGATACGCAGTATTTT.

This sequence joins TRBV28 and TRBJ2-7, with D tentatively TRBD1 (6 bases). This CDR3 spans 13 amino acids. The germline V gene encodes CDR1 MDHEN and CDR2 SYDVKM. V gave up 8 bases and J gave up 2 bases, with 13 bases separating them. The CDR3: CASERTGTYEQYF. The CDR3 region has the DNA TGTGCCAGCGAACGAACAGGGACCTACGAGCAGTACTTC.

The table lists this clone with a few counts. The chain joins TRBV19 to TRBJ1-5; D is unclear. CDR3 size: 12 residues. Per germline, CDR1 LNHDA and CDR2 SQIVND (reference sequence). The V end lost 7 bases, the J end lost 4 bases, and 8 bases lay between the germline ends. CDR3 region: CASKQANQPQHF. Written as DNA, the CDR3 is TGTGCCAGTAAGCAGGCGAATCAGCCCCAGCATTTT. Using reference TRBV19 and TRBJ1-5 for the parts outside the CDR3, the full variable domain is DGGITQSPKYLFRKEGQNVTLSCEQNLNHDAMYWYRQDPGQGLRLIYYSQIVNDFQKGDIAEGYSVSREKKESFPLTVTSAQKNPTAFYLCASKQANQPQHFGDGTRLSIL.

The V gene is TRBV6-1, the J gene TRBJ2-4, with D possibly matching TRBD2 (5 bases). The length of the CDR3 is 18 residues. V lost 2 bases and J lost 6, with 23 bases in between. Looked up from germline, CDR1 is MNHNS and CDR2 is SASEGT. CDR3 DNA: TGTGCCAGCAGTGAATGGGCCACGGCGGACTCACGGGGAAACATTCAGTACTTC. Its protein is CASSEWATADSRGNIQYF.

The chain carries TRBV9 and TRBJ2-1; 12 bases match TRBD2. This CDR3 comprises 16 residues. V shed 7 bases and J 7 bases; nucleotides not matched to a gene: 12. Germline loops: CDR1 SGDLS, CDR2 YYNGEE. CDR3 in amino acids: CASGALTSGRKNEQFF. The CDR3 bases are TGTGCCAGCGGTGCACTAACTAGCGGGAGGAAGAATGAGCAGTTCTTC.

The chain employs TRBV6-1 and TRBJ1-2, with a tentative D call TRBD1 (5 bases). Looked up from germline, CDR1 is MNHNS and CDR2 is SASEGT. The CDR3 sequence is 14 residues long. V lost 5 bases to trimming and J lost 4 bases, with 14 bases between them. The CDR3 sequence: CASSYSGGSYGYTF. The CDR3 DNA is TGTGCCAGCAGTTATAGCGGGGGGTCCTATGGCTACACCTTC.

This clone was found once. The V gene is TRBV19, the J gene TRBJ2-3, with 13 bases that match TRBD2. After removal of 5 bases from V and 3 bases from J, the junction contained 8 bases not matched to a gene. The CDR3 totals 17 residues. Germline CDR1 reads LNHDA; CDR2 reads SQIVND (reference sequence). The CDR3 region has the DNA TGTGCCAGTAGTTCGCGGACTAGCGGGAGTAGGACAGATACGCAGTATTTT. Its protein product is CASSSRTSGSRTDTQYF.